Listed here are 28 T cell receptor beta chains from one sample, sequenced in a study of Graves' ophthalmopathy and Graves' hyperthyroidism. The authors amplified TCR beta CDR3 regions from RNA transcripts. RT-PCR in the first round used HTBI primers; a second-round multiplex PCR followed. TCRdb called the multiplex PCR reads again in MiXCR, with one record for every CDR3 protein. Of 500,000 to 800,000 distinct CDR3 sequences listed, about two fifths are singletons. Sequenced material: peripheral blood. These receptors all come from an adult man with Graves' ophthalmopathy.

The rearrangement links TRBV18 to TRBJ2-7; TRBD1 agrees at 9 bases. The J segment lost 6 bases and the V segment lost 5 bases, leaving 8 bases of the junction unmatched. The CDR3 extends over 14 amino acids. CDR1 and CDR2 (germline): KGHSH, LQKENI. The CDR3 region has the DNA TGTGCCAGCTCATCCCGGGACAGGGATGGCGAGCAGTACTTC. Protein: CASSSRDRDGEQYF.

This clonotype occurred many times. V is TRBV7-9 and J is TRBJ2-7; tentative D call: TRBD2 (5 bases). This CDR3 comprises 14 residues. V gave up 5 bases and J gave up 5 bases, with 16 bases separating them. Germline CDR1 and CDR2: SEHNR and FQNEAQ (reference sequence). CDR3 residues: CASSQDSPADEQYF. In nucleotides, the CDR3 is TGTGCCAGCAGCCAGGACTCCCCCGCGGACGAGCAGTACTTC.

V gene TRBV11-2 combines with J gene TRBJ1-1, with no clear D. From germline, CDR1 is SGHAT and CDR2 FQNNGV. Trimming removed 9 bases at V and 7 bases at J, with 12 bases between. This CDR3 comprises 11 residues. This CDR3 is CASSILFEAFF. As DNA, the CDR3 is TGTGCCAGTAGTATCCTCTTTGAAGCTTTCTTT.

In its sample, this clonotype was seen a few times. The CDR3 region has the DNA TGTGCCACCCGAAGCCAGACAGGGGGCTTGAGTCAGCCCCAGCATTTT. Translating gives CATRSQTGGLSQPQHF. The genes are TRBV6-6 and TRBJ1-5; 10 nucleotides line up with TRBD1. CDR1 and CDR2 from the germline V gene are MNHNY and SVGAGI (reference sequence). The CDR3 extends over 16 amino acids. V was pared by 10 bases and J by 6 bases, with 15 bases of the junction left unmatched.

This chain joins TRBV7-9 and TRBJ1-2; 9 bases map to TRBD1. With 2 bases clipped from V and 7 bases from J, the junction kept 2 bases outside the gene matches. This CDR3 has 13 amino acids. Germline V gives CDR1 SEHNR, CDR2 FQNEAQ (reference sequence). CDR3 loop: CASSLMDRGGYTF. The CDR3 DNA sequence: TGTGCCAGCAGCTTAATGGACAGGGGTGGCTACACCTTC.

This clonotype has at least ten counts. This rearrangement joins TRBV5-6 to TRBJ1-1, with 9 nucleotides matching TRBD1. CDR1 and CDR2 from the germline V gene are SGHDT and YYEEEE. Trimming removed 6 bases from V and 1 base from J; junction bases left unmatched: 10. The CDR3 sequence is 16 residues long. This CDR3 is CASTLTGGLRNTEAFF. In nucleotides, the CDR3 is TGTGCCAGCACCCTAACAGGGGGCCTACGGAACACTGAAGCTTTCTTT.

This clonotype was seen at least ten times. The genes are TRBV20-1 and TRBJ2-7, with 10 bases that match TRBD2. The junction had 4 bases not matched to a gene; V was cut back by 3 bases and J by 2 bases. The CDR3 is 14 residues long. Per germline, CDR1 DFQATT and CDR2 SNEGSKA (reference sequence). CDR3 protein: CSASTSGVAYEQYF. CDR3 DNA sequence: TGCAGTGCTAGCACTAGCGGGGTAGCCTACGAGCAGTACTTC.

This chain links TRBV6-6 with TRBJ2-5; D not certain. This CDR3 region has 14 residues. Trimming took 4 bases from V and 5 from J, leaving 14 bases between them. Germline-derived CDR1 and CDR2 are MNHNY and SVGAGI (reference sequence). CDR3 residues: CASSLGITGETQYF. In DNA form, the CDR3 reads TGTGCCAGCAGTTTGGGGATAACCGGGGAGACCCAGTACTTC.

In its sample, this clonotype was seen many times. The V call is TRBV5-6, the J call TRBJ2-2; 9 bases agree with TRBD1. Trimming cost V 4 bases and J 5 bases; bases outside gene matches: 3. The CDR3 extends over 14 amino acids. Germline CDR1 reads SGHDT; CDR2 reads YYEEEE. This CDR3 is CASSKGTGTGELFF. The CDR3, as DNA: TGTGCCAGCAGCAAAGGGACAGGGACCGGGGAGCTGTTTTTT.

This clonotype came up many times. The rearrangement joins TRBV12-3 or TRBV12-4 to TRBJ1-1; perhaps TRBD1 as D (5 bases). V lost 8 bases, J lost 8 bases, and 15 bases lay in between. CDR3 length: 12 residues. This CDR3 is CASGPDSAEAFF. The CDR3 DNA follows: TGTGCCAGCGGGCCCGACAGTGCAGAAGCTTTCTTT.

This clonotype appeared many times. V is TRBV12-3 or TRBV12-4 and J is TRBJ2-5, with D tentatively TRBD1 or TRBD2 (5 bases each). The CDR3 contains 13 residues. Trimming cost V 6 bases and J 0 bases, with 8 bases left between them. CDR3 coding DNA: TGTGCCAGCAGGGGGACCTACCAAGAGACCCAGTACTTC. It encodes CASRGTYQETQYF.

This clonotype has only a few counts. The chain employs TRBV9 and TRBJ1-5, with TRBD1 identical over 7 bases. The germline CDR1 and CDR2 sequences are SGDLS and YYNGEE. CDR3 size: 14 residues. The junction had 3 bases not matched to a gene; V was cut back by 2 bases and J by 4 bases. The DNA of the CDR3 is TGTGCCAGCAGCGTTACAGGGGTGAATCAGCCCCAGCATTTT. Residues: CASSVTGVNQPQHF.

A few counts support this clonotype. One end of the junction fails to match germline, which may point to a read error. This chain uses TRBV4-1 with TRBJ1-1, with TRBD1 matching over 7 bases. Per the germline V gene, CDR1 is MGHRA and CDR2 is YSYEKL. This CDR3 comprises 16 residues. In DNA, the CDR3 is TGTGCCAGCAGCCAAGTGGGGAGGGGGCTGAACACTGAAGCTTTCTTT. It is translated as CASSQVGRGLNTEAFF.

This sequence joins TRBV20-1 and TRBJ2-7, with D unresolved. CDR1 is DFQATT and CDR2 is SNEGSKA in the germline V gene (reference sequence). V shed 5 bases and J shed 0 bases, with 5 bases lying between them. This CDR3 is 11 amino acids long. CDR3 residues: CSAEHSYEQYF. CDR3 bases: TGCAGTGCTGAGCACTCCTACGAGCAGTACTTC.

A note on this clonotype: The missing conserved phenylalanine or tryptophan at the end of this CDR3 makes a read error likely. The V and J genes are TRBV4-1 and TRBJ2-6; the match to TRBD1 covers 7 bases. The CDR3 is 18 amino acids. Germline V gene sequence: CDR1 MGHRA, CDR2 YSYEKL. V dropped 1 base and J dropped 1; count of bases not matched to a gene: 7. The CDR3 spells CASSQGSGGSSGANVLTS. The CDR3 bases are TGCGCCAGCAGCCAAGGGTCAGGGGGTTCGTCTGGGGCCAACGTCCTGACTTCC.

The gene calls are TRBV20-1 and TRBJ2-2; 7 bases fit TRBD1. The V gene end was trimmed by 0 bases and the J gene end by 4 bases; junction bases not matched to a gene: 8. Germline loops: CDR1 DFQATT, CDR2 SNEGSKA (reference sequence). This CDR3 has 16 residues. In nucleotides, the CDR3 is TGCAGTGCTAGAGACCCGACAGGGACGTCCACCGGGGAGCTGTTTTTT. Protein product: CSARDPTGTSTGELFF.

This clonotype has ten or more counts. The gene calls are TRBV20-1 and TRBJ1-2, with a tentative D call TRBD1 (6 bases). CDR1 DFQATT and CDR2 SNEGSKA come from the germline V gene (reference sequence). The length of the CDR3 is 14 residues. V was shortened by 5 bases and J by 1 base, with 14 bases between the two germline ends. The CDR3 region is CSAWTRDNNYGYTF. The CDR3 bases are TGCAGTGCTTGGACGCGGGACAATAACTATGGCTACACCTTC.

About this clonotype: A much bigger clone sits one base away, suggesting this may be a read error. The CDR3 sequence is CAISEWVSNTEAFF. The CDR3 DNA sequence: TGTGCCATCAGTGAGTGGGTGTCTAACACTGAAGCTTTCTTT. This chain connects TRBV10-3 to TRBJ1-1; D is undetermined. This CDR3 has 14 amino acids. In germline, CDR1 is ENHRY, CDR2 SYGVKD. V dropped 1 base and J dropped 2 bases, with 8 bases sitting between them.

The chain is built from TRBV7-3 and TRBJ2-3; 11 bases are shared with TRBD1. The germline V gene encodes CDR1 SGHTA and CDR2 FQGTGA. V shed 6 bases and J 6 bases; nucleotides not matched to a gene: 8. CDR3 length: 15 residues. CDR3 protein: CASSADRGHWDTQYF. Here the CDR3 DNA reads TGTGCCAGCAGTGCGGACAGGGGGCATTGGGATACGCAGTATTTT.

This rearrangement joins TRBV29-1 to TRBJ1-3; D is uncertain. CDR3 length: 12 residues. Between the trimmed V and J ends, which lost 5 bases and 7 bases, there was a span of 12 bases. CDR1 and CDR2 from the germline V gene are SQVTM and ANQGSEA. The CDR3 nucleotides read TGCAGCGTTACCGGACGTCGGAACACCATATATTTT. Its protein product is CSVTGRRNTIYF.

This clonotype was counted many times. The V gene is TRBV19, the J gene TRBJ1-2, with D uncertain. The germline gives CDR1 LNHDA, CDR2 SQIVND (reference sequence). Trimming removed 3 bases at V and 3 bases at J, with 8 bases between. CDR3 length equals 13 residues. In DNA, the CDR3 is TGTGCCAGTAGTATTGGGCCAGACTATGGCTACACCTTC. Its translation: CASSIGPDYGYTF.

The sample holds many counts of this clonotype. This rearrangement joins TRBV27 to TRBJ2-5; a weak D match, TRBD2 (6 bases). Germline-derived CDR1 and CDR2 are MNHEY and SMNVEV (reference sequence). This CDR3 is 15 amino acids long. V was shortened by 6 bases and J by 4 bases, with 18 bases between the two germline ends. Written as DNA, the CDR3 is TGTGCCAGCAGCACTGGGGGGAGCGCGGTAGAGACCCAGTACTTC. It encodes CASSTGGSAVETQYF.

The chain links TRBV29-1 to TRBJ2-7; TRBD2 agrees at 9 bases. Germline CDR1 is SQVTM and CDR2 is ANQGSEA. This CDR3 contains 12 residues. The V segment lost 5 bases and the J segment 3 bases; nucleotides outside the gene matches: 2. The CDR3 DNA reads as TGCAGCGTTAGCGGGGGGCACTACGAGCAGTACTTC. Protein: CSVSGGHYEQYF.

Points on this clonotype: This may be a read error, as it is one base from a much larger clone. The V gene is TRBV2, the J gene TRBJ1-3; D is uncertain. CDR1 SNHLY and CDR2 FYNNEI come from the germline V gene. The CDR3 totals 16 residues. The CDR3 reads CASSERYPHSGSTIYF. DNA for the CDR3: TGTGCCAGCAGTGAGCGGTACCCCCACTCTGGAAGCACCATATATTTT.

This clonotype was seen many times. V is TRBV10-3 and J is TRBJ1-1; tentative D call: TRBD1 (6 bases). The CDR3 runs to 16 residues. Germline V gives CDR1 ENHRY, CDR2 SYGVKD. V was clipped by 3 bases and J by 1 base, with 15 bases between them. The CDR3 coding sequence is TGTGCCATCAGTGAAGCCCCGGGACATGAGAACACTGAAGCTTTCTTT. It translates to CAISEAPGHENTEAFF.

As regards this clonotype: The junction differs from germline at one of its ends, possibly a read error. V is TRBV10-3 and J is TRBJ1-2; D not certain. The germline V gene encodes CDR1 ENHRY and CDR2 SYGVKD. The CDR3 loop spans 14 amino acids. CDR3 nucleotides: TGTGCCAGCAGTTACGGTCCGGGCCCCTATGGCTACACCTTC. It codes for CASSYGPGPYGYTF.

Ten or more counts support this clonotype. This rearrangement joins TRBV5-1 to TRBJ1-2, with 7 bases that match TRBD1. Germline loops: CDR1 SGHRS, CDR2 YFSETQ. The V and J ends lost 0 bases and 6 bases, in that order; junction bases with no gene match: 8. The CDR3 totals 15 residues. CDR3 sequence: CASSLATDRWDGYTF. CDR3 nucleotides: TGCGCCAGCAGCTTGGCGACGGACAGGTGGGATGGCTACACCTTC.

The chain employs TRBV25-1 and TRBJ1-6; perhaps TRBD1 as D (5 bases). Germline V gives CDR1 MGHDK, CDR2 SYGVNS. V was cut by 8 bases and J by 7 bases, with 15 bases left in between. CDR3 length: 14 amino acids. The CDR3 spells CASCSWGVNSPLHF. The CDR3 bases are TGTGCCAGCTGTTCATGGGGGGTAAATTCACCCCTCCACTTT.